These 8 T cell receptor beta chains originate from one sample sequenced in a study of T cell changes during pregnancy in multiple sclerosis. The repertoire was sequenced with immunoSEQ multiplex PCR; TCRdb's copy has only in-frame clones and lacks some. Of about 24,000 clones listed, more than 75% were seen once; the top ten hold approximately 0.98%. Here the sequenced sample was CD4+ T cells from peripheral blood mononuclear cells, taken in the second trimester of pregnancy. Every receptor here comes from a female donor in good health, enrolled as a control in a pregnancy study.

J is TRBJ2-3 and V is TRBV6-1; 14 nucleotides align to TRBD2. The germline V gene encodes CDR1 MNHNS and CDR2 SASEGT. With V trimmed by 4 bases and J by 4 bases, 1 base remained unmatched. The CDR3 spans 15 residues. CDR3 amino acids: CASSGLAGGPDTQYF. The CDR3 DNA sequence: TGTGCCAGCAGTGGACTAGCGGGAGGGCCAGATACGCAGTATTTT.

V gene TRBV2 combines with J gene TRBJ2-7, with 10 bases lining up with TRBD2. CDR1 and CDR2 from the germline V gene are SNHLY and FYNNEI. V lost 8 bases to trimming and J lost 6 bases; unmatched junction nucleotides: 19. The CDR3 spans 17 residues. The DNA of the CDR3 is TGTGCCAGCTCGTTTAGGGTAGCGGGGGGCGTTCTCCTCGAGCAGTACTTC. Translating gives CASSFRVAGGVLLEQYF.

This clone was found a few times. This chain links TRBV7-9 with TRBJ2-7; 9 bases are shared with TRBD2. This CDR3 has 17 amino acids. Germline V CDR1 and CDR2: SEHNR, FQNEAQ (reference sequence). J lost 5 bases, V lost 1 base, and 12 bases had no gene match. The CDR3 is CASSLGRGLASINEQYF. The DNA of the CDR3 is TGTGCCAGCAGCTTAGGCCGGGGACTAGCATCAATCAACGAGCAGTACTTC. Using reference TRBV7-9 and TRBJ2-7 for the parts outside the CDR3, the full variable domain is DTGVSQNPRHKITKRGQNVTFRCDPISEHNRLYWYRQTLGQGPEFLTYFQNEAQLEKSRLLSDRFSAERPKGSFSTLEIQRTEQGDSAMYLCASSLGRGLASINEQYFGPGTRLTVT.

The chain links TRBV11-3 to TRBJ2-1, with TRBD1 matching 10 bases. Looked up from germline, CDR1 is SGHNT and CDR2 is YENEEA. J lost 8 bases, V lost 3 bases, and 7 bases had no gene match. The CDR3 sequence is 15 residues long. This CDR3 is CASSFRGQGWDEQFF. CDR3 in DNA: TGTGCCAGCAGCTTCCGGGGACAGGGGTGGGATGAGCAGTTCTTC.

The genes are TRBV4-2 and TRBJ2-7, with 10 bases fitting TRBD1. Per the germline V gene, CDR1 is LGHNA and CDR2 is YNFKEQ. This CDR3 is 16 amino acids long. V lost 4 bases and J lost 0; bases outside the gene matches: 6. CDR3 residues: CASSRQGARSSYEQYF. The CDR3 bases are TGTGCCAGCAGCCGACAGGGGGCCCGAAGCTCCTACGAGCAGTACTTC.

This clone is labeled as medium-sized. The chain recombines TRBV28 with TRBJ1-5, with D possibly being TRBD1 (5 bases). This CDR3 contains 15 residues. Germline V gene lookup returns CDR1 MDHEN and CDR2 SYDVKM. The V end was cut by 10 bases, the J end by 2 bases, with 18 bases between. CDR3 residues: CATLPRRVGNQPQHF. In DNA, the CDR3 is TGTGCCACCCTTCCCCGCAGGGTAGGCAATCAGCCCCAGCATTTT.

This chain connects TRBV5-4 to TRBJ2-1, with 9 nucleotides matching TRBD2. CDR3 length equals 15 residues. Germline trimming cut 7 bases from V and 6 bases from J; bases unmatched to any gene: 11. Germline V lookup: CDR1 SGHNT, CDR2 YYREEE (reference sequence). CDR3 amino acids: CASELAGTWGNEQFF. CDR3 in DNA: TGTGCCAGCGAGCTAGCGGGGACTTGGGGCAATGAGCAGTTCTTC.

The chain is built from TRBV5-4 and TRBJ2-1; 13 bases are a match to TRBD2. Per the germline V gene, CDR1 is SGHNT and CDR2 is YYREEE (reference sequence). This CDR3 contains 19 residues. J lost 5 bases, V lost 2 bases, and 13 bases had no gene match. The CDR3 nucleotides read TGTGCCAGCAGCTTAATTAGACTAGCGGGGGGAGGGAAACACAATGAGCAGTTCTTC. Translated, it gives CASSLIRLAGGGKHNEQFF. The full variable domain, its missing parts supplied by reference TRBV5-4 and TRBJ2-1, is ETGVTQSPTHLIKTRGQQVTLRCSSQSGHNTVSWYQQALGQGPQFIFQYYREEENGRGNFPPRFSGLQFPNYSSELNVNALELDDSALYLCASSLIRLAGGGKHNEQFFGPGTRLTVL.